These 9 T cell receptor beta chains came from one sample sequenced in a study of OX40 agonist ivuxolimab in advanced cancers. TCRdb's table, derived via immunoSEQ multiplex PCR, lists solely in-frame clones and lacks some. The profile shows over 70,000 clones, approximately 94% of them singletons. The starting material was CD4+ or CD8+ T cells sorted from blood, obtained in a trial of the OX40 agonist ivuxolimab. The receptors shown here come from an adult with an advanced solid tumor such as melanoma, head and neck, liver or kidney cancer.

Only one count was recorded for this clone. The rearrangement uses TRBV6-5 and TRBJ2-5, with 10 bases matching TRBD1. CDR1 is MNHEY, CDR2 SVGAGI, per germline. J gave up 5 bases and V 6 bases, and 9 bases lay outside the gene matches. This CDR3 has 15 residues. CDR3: CASSSGTGARETQYF. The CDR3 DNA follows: TGTGCCAGCAGCTCCGGGACAGGGGCCCGGGAGACCCAGTACTTC.

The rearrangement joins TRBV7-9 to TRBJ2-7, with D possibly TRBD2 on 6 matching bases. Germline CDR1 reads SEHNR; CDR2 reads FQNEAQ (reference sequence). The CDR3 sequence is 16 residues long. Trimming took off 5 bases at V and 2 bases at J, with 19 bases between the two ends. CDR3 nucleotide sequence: TGTGCCAGCAGCCGCTATATGGGCGGCGGGACCTACGAGCAGTACTTC. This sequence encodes CASSRYMGGGTYEQYF. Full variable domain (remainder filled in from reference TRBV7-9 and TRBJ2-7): DTGVSQNPRHKITKRGQNVTFRCDPISEHNRLYWYRQTLGQGPEFLTYFQNEAQLEKSRLLSDRFSAERPKGSFSTLEIQRTEQGDSAMYLCASSRYMGGGTYEQYFGPGTRLTVT.

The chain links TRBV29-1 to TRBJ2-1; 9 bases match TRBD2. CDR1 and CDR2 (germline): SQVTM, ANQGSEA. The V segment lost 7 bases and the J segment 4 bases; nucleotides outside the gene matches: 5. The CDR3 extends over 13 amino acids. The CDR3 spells CSGRAGGYNEQFF. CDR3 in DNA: TGCAGCGGTCGGGCGGGAGGGTACAATGAGCAGTTCTTC.

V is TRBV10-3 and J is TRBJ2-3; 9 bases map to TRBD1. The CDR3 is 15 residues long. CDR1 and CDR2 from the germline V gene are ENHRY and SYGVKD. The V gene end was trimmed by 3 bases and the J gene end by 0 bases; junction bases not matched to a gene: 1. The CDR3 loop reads CAISEQGASTDTQYF. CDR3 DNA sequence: TGTGCCATCAGTGAACAGGGGGCTAGCACAGATACGCAGTATTTT.

Written as DNA, the CDR3 is TGTGCCAGCAGCTTTTCAGGCTACACCTCCTATAATTCACCCCTCCACTTT. It yields the protein CASSFSGYTSYNSPLHF. The chain joins TRBV7-2 to TRBJ1-6; D not resolved. Germline values: CDR1 SGHTA, CDR2 FQGNSA. V dropped 3 bases and J dropped 0 bases, with 12 bases sitting between them. CDR3 length: 17 residues.

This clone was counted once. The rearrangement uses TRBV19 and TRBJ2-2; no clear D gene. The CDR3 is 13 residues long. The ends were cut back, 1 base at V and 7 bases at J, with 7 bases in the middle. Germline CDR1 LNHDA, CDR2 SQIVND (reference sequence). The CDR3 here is CASSIGGYGELFF. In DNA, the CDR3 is TGTGCCAGTAGTATAGGGGGATACGGGGAGCTGTTTTTT.

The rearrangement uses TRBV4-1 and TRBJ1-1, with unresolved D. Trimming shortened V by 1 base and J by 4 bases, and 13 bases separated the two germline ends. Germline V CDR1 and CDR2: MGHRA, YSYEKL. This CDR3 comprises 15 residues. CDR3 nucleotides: TGCGCCAGCAGCCAAGGGAGCAACCTGGGCACTGAAGCTTTCTTT. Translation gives CASSQGSNLGTEAFF.

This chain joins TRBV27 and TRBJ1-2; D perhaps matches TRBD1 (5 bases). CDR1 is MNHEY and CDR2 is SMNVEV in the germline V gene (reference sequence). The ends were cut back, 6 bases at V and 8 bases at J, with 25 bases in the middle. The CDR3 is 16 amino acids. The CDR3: CASRPREGPLGDGYTF. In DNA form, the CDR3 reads TGTGCCAGCAGGCCCCGAGAGGGCCCGCTGGGGGACGGCTACACCTTC.

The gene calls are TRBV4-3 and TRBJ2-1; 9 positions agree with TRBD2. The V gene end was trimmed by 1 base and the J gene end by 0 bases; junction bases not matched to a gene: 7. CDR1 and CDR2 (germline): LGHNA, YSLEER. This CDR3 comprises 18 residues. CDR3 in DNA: TGCGCCAGCAGCCAAGGTAGCGGGGGCCAAAGCTCCTACAATGAGCAGTTCTTC. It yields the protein CASSQGSGGQSSYNEQFF.